Listed below are T cell receptor beta chains from one sample, sequenced in a study of OX40 agonist ivuxolimab in advanced cancers. This table comes from immunoSEQ multiplex PCR, and its TCRdb copy is limited to in-frame clones, with some not included. The sample has about 47,000 clones; around 80% are singletons. The sample was CD4+ or CD8+ T cells sorted from blood, taken in a trial of the OX40 agonist ivuxolimab. These TCRs come from an adult with an advanced solid tumor such as melanoma, head and neck, liver or kidney cancer. CDR3s include the opening cysteine and the closing phenylalanine or tryptophan. A D gene is named only where the DNA matches it firmly. The size of a clone is reported for some rows only, either as once, few or many, or as a class for expanded clones.

CDR3aa	CDR3nt	abundance	j_gene	d_gene	v_gene
CASSLQAGGDNEQFF	TGCGCCAGCAGCTTGCAGGCGGGAGGGGACAATGAGCAGTTCTTC	-	TRBJ2-1	TRBD2	TRBV5-1
CASSPVQGGNQPQHF	TGTGCCAGCAGCCCGGTCCAGGGTGGCAATCAGCCCCAGCATTTT	-	TRBJ1-5	-	TRBV2
CAIRKQGAGYNEQFF	TGTGCCATCAGGAAACAGGGGGCGGGTTACAATGAGCAGTTCTTC	-	TRBJ2-1	TRBD1	TRBV10-3
CASMLGGGENTEAFF	TGTGCCAGCATGCTTGGCGGGGGGGAGAACACTGAAGCTTTCTTT	few	TRBJ1-1	-	TRBV28
CASSLGNGRELNTGELFF	TGTGCCAGCAGCTTGGGAAATGGGCGGGAGCTGAACACCGGGGAGCTGTTTTTT	-	TRBJ2-2	TRBD2	TRBV5-8
CASSVAPRASGHEQYF	TGTGCCAGCAGCGTAGCGCCTCGTGCTAGCGGTCACGAGCAGTACTTC	-	TRBJ2-7	TRBD2	TRBV9
CAWSVTSGIKTQYF	TGTGCCTGGAGTGTAACTAGCGGGATAAAGACCCAGTACTTC	-	TRBJ2-5	TRBD2	TRBV30
CASSYNIAGDEQYF	TGTGCCAGCAGCTATAATATAGCGGGAGACGAGCAGTACTTC	once	TRBJ2-7	TRBD2	TRBV6-5
CATSRNKNTIYF	TGTGCCACCAGCAGGAACAAAAACACCATATATTTT	-	TRBJ1-3	-	TRBV15
CASSLGGLGGRPQHF	TGTGCCAGCAGTTTAGGGGGGCTTGGCGGGAGGCCCCAGCATTTT	once	TRBJ1-5	-	TRBV27
CASRRGQWNTGELFF	TGCGCCAGCCGGCGAGGACAGTGGAACACCGGGGAGCTGTTTTTT	once	TRBJ2-2	-	TRBV5-1
CASSFGQVDFAGELFF	TGCGCCAGCAGCTTCGGACAGGTTGATTTTGCCGGGGAGCTGTTTTTT	-	TRBJ2-2	TRBD1	TRBV4-3
CASSEARGNYGYTF	TGTGCCAGCAGTGAAGCCCGGGGGAACTATGGCTACACCTTC	-	TRBJ1-2	-	TRBV6-1
CSVSQAGVGETQYF	TGCAGCGTTTCGCAGGCAGGGGTGGGGGAGACCCAGTACTTC	-	TRBJ2-5	-	TRBV29-1
CASSRMVDAEAFF	TGTGCCAGCAGCCGCATGGTAGACGCTGAAGCTTTCTTT	-	TRBJ1-1	-	TRBV9
CASSPPGQGLSGGNTIYF	TGTGCCAGCTCACCACCGGGACAGGGACTGTCTGGTGGAAACACCATATATTTT	-	TRBJ1-3	TRBD1	TRBV18
CASSPLNQETQYF	TGTGCCAGCAGTCCACTAAACCAAGAGACCCAGTACTTC	-	TRBJ2-5	-	TRBV27
CASSGTGGDVEQFF	TGTGCCAGCAGTGGCACAGGGGGTGATGTCGAGCAGTTCTTC	-	TRBJ2-1	TRBD1	TRBV6-5
CASSLGGTVNDNEQFF	TGCGCCAGCAGCTTGGGGGGGACAGTTAATGACAATGAGCAGTTCTTC	-	TRBJ2-1	TRBD1	TRBV5-1
CASSVEGLQAFF	TGCGCCAGCAGCGTCGAGGGACTTCAAGCTTTCTTT	once	TRBJ1-1	-	TRBV5-1
CASSAVVNYEQYF	TGTGCCAGCAGCGCGGTTGTCAACTACGAGCAGTACTTC	-	TRBJ2-7	-	TRBV9
CSAIRDYGYTF	TGCAGTGCGATCAGGGACTATGGCTACACCTTC	-	TRBJ1-2	-	TRBV20-1
CASNGQPGKTQYF	TGTGCCAGCAACGGACAGCCGGGGAAGACCCAGTACTTC	-	TRBJ2-5	-	TRBV7-2
CASSLVLGVASTDTQYF	TGTGCCAGCAGCTTAGTGCTAGGGGTGGCGAGCACAGATACGCAGTATTTT	once	TRBJ2-3	-	TRBV11-2
CASSKGRQAVTEAFF	TGTGCCAGCAGTAAGGGGCGGCAGGCGGTAACTGAAGCTTTCTTT	-	TRBJ1-1	-	TRBV6-5
CAISGAGIGTQYF	TGTGCCATCAGTGGGGCCGGGATAGGGACCCAGTACTTC	-	TRBJ2-5	-	TRBV10-3